The 11 T cell receptor beta chains presented below share a single source sample, sequenced in a study of T cell repertoires in cytomegalovirus infection. TCRdb re-analysed the reads in MiXCR, keeping a single row per CDR3 protein. The sample shows approximately 250,000 distinct CDR3 sequences, around 12% of them seen only once. Source material: PBMCs. All receptors derive from a human donor in good health (CMV status not recorded). Some clones in this sample may be carry-over from other donors' samples.

This clonotype has just a few counts. This sequence joins TRBV7-2 and TRBJ1-6, with 8 bases that match TRBD1. This CDR3 has 16 amino acids. CDR1 and CDR2 from the germline V gene are SGHTA and FQGNSA. The trim removed 1 base at V and 9 bases at J, leaving 8 bases unmatched. This CDR3 reads CASSLGTGRRVSPLHF. CDR3 DNA sequence: TGTGCCAGCAGCTTAGGGACAGGGAGGCGGGTTTCACCCCTCCACTTT. Supplemented by reference TRBV7-2 and TRBJ1-6, the full variable domain reads GAGVSQSPSNKVTEKGKDVELRCDPISGHTALYWYRQSLGQGLEFLIYFQGNSAPDKSGLPSDRFSAERTGGSVSTLTIQRTQQEDSAVYLCASSLGTGRRVSPLHFGNGTRLTVT.

The V gene is TRBV12-3 or TRBV12-4, the J gene TRBJ1-1; maybe TRBD1 (5 bases). This CDR3 has 15 amino acids. V dropped 5 bases and J dropped 1 base, with 14 bases sitting between them. CDR3 in DNA: TGTGCCAGCAGTGACTGGGACCGTGAGAACACTGAAGCTTTCTTT. Its translation is CASSDWDRENTEAFF.

This clonotype was seen many times. The chain uses TRBV7-2 and TRBJ2-7, with TRBD2 identical over 11 bases. Losses at the gene ends were 0 bases for V and 5 bases for J; bases not matched to a gene: 12. Germline V lookup: CDR1 SGHTA, CDR2 FQGNSA. CDR3 length: 18 residues. The DNA for the CDR3 is TGTGCCAGCAGCTTAGCGTTTCGACTAGCGGGGAAGAGCCACGAGCAGTACTTC. It yields the protein CASSLAFRLAGKSHEQYF. The full variable domain, completed using reference TRBV7-2 and TRBJ2-7, is GAGVSQSPSNKVTEKGKDVELRCDPISGHTALYWYRQSLGQGLEFLIYFQGNSAPDKSGLPSDRFSAERTGGSVSTLTIQRTQQEDSAVYLCASSLAFRLAGKSHEQYFGPGTRLTVT.

This clonotype was counted at least ten times. This rearrangement joins TRBV6-1 to TRBJ2-7; tentatively, D is TRBD2 (6 bases). V lost 2 bases and J lost 6, with 17 bases in between. The CDR3 is 15 residues long. The germline V gene has CDR1 MNHNS and CDR2 SASEGT. CDR3 amino acids: CASSESSRRGPEQYF. CDR3 nucleotides: TGTGCCAGCAGTGAATCGAGTAGGAGGGGTCCCGAGCAGTACTTC.

V and J are TRBV20-1 and TRBJ1-5; D possibly corresponds to TRBD1 (6 bases). CDR3 length equals 15 residues. Trimming removed 1 base at V and 4 bases at J, with 14 bases between. Per the germline V gene, CDR1 is DFQATT and CDR2 is SNEGSKA (reference sequence). The CDR3 loop reads CSARATGGRNQPQHF. The CDR3 nucleotides are TGCAGTGCTAGAGCGACAGGAGGGCGAAATCAGCCCCAGCATTTT.

The chain has TRBV29-1 and TRBJ2-3, with 9 bases fitting TRBD2. Looked up from germline, CDR1 is SQVTM and CDR2 is ANQGSEA. There are 13 residues in the CDR3. V gave up 3 bases and J gave up 4 bases; unmatched junction bases: 2. The CDR3: CSVEASGADTQYF. The CDR3 nucleotides are TGCAGCGTTGAGGCTAGCGGGGCAGATACGCAGTATTTT.

This clonotype has a count of ten or more. This chain joins TRBV11-2 and TRBJ2-3; 7 bases are a match to TRBD1. V shed 5 bases and J 4 bases; nucleotides not matched to a gene: 6. Germline CDR1 and CDR2: SGHAT and FQNNGV. This CDR3 spans 14 amino acids. CDR3 DNA sequence: TGTGCCAGCAGCCCGACAGGGTGGGCAGATACGCAGTATTTT. Its translation: CASSPTGWADTQYF. Supplemented by reference TRBV11-2 and TRBJ2-3, the full variable domain reads EAGVAQSPRYKIIEKRQSVAFWCNPISGHATLYWYQQILGQGPKLLIQFQNNGVVDDSQLPKDRFSAERLKGVDSTLKIQPAKLEDSAVYLCASSPTGWADTQYFGPGTRLTVL.

This clonotype was observed many times. The J gene is TRBJ1-5, the V gene TRBV7-2; D call uncertain. V lost 2 bases and J lost 0, with 17 bases in between. The germline CDR1 and CDR2 sequences are SGHTA and FQGNSA. This CDR3 contains 18 residues. In nucleotides, the CDR3 is TGTGCCAGCAGCTTAAATCTGGCTCCGGTCTCTAGCAATCAGCCCCAGCATTTT. It yields the protein CASSLNLAPVSSNQPQHF. Combining the CDR3 with reference TRBV7-2 and TRBJ1-5 gives the whole variable domain GAGVSQSPSNKVTEKGKDVELRCDPISGHTALYWYRQSLGQGLEFLIYFQGNSAPDKSGLPSDRFSAERTGGSVSTLTIQRTQQEDSAVYLCASSLNLAPVSSNQPQHFGDGTRLSIL.

The rearrangement uses TRBV29-1 and TRBJ2-3; 8 bases are shared with TRBD2. The trim removed 7 bases at V and 3 bases at J, leaving 6 bases unmatched. The germline gives CDR1 SQVTM, CDR2 ANQGSEA. The CDR3 consists of 13 residues. CDR3 residues: CSATGGRTDTQYF. The CDR3 DNA reads TGCAGCGCGACGGGGGGGAGAACAGATACGCAGTATTTT.

In its sample, this clonotype was seen many times. The CDR3 sequence: CASSLQGARDYGYTF. DNA for the CDR3: TGTGCCAGCAGCTTACAGGGGGCGCGAGACTATGGCTACACCTTC. The chain is built from TRBV6-1 and TRBJ1-2; 9 positions agree with TRBD1. The CDR3 runs 15 residues. V was pared by 6 bases and J by 3 bases, with 8 bases of the junction left unmatched. Germline values: CDR1 MNHNS, CDR2 SASEGT.

This clonotype was counted many times. The J gene is TRBJ1-1, the V gene TRBV11-2; D not certain. The ends were cut back, 4 bases at V and 6 bases at J, with 9 bases in the middle. The CDR3 runs to 12 residues. Germline V gene lookup returns CDR1 SGHAT and CDR2 FQNNGV. CDR3 protein: CASSSSSPEAFF. In DNA form, the CDR3 reads TGTGCCAGCAGCTCCTCCAGTCCTGAAGCTTTCTTT. The variable domain in full, with the rest retrieved from reference TRBV11-2 and TRBJ1-1, is EAGVAQSPRYKIIEKRQSVAFWCNPISGHATLYWYQQILGQGPKLLIQFQNNGVVDDSQLPKDRFSAERLKGVDSTLKIQPAKLEDSAVYLCASSSSSPEAFFGQGTRLTVV.